The clone carrying this TCR beta chain was observed a few times. The antigen is unknown. This entry belongs to a study of OX40 agonist ivuxolimab in advanced cancers. Whole-study context: Dose-escalation subjects each had hepatocellular carcinoma, melanoma, renal cell or head and neck cancer. Study outcomes and limitations: CD4+ T cells averaged fewer expanded clones than CD8+ T cells. Clonal expansion was seen in CD4+ and CD8+ blood T cells by week 6 at 0.1 to 3.0 mg/kg.

The ends were cut back, 4 bases at V and 2 bases at J, with 10 bases in the middle. This CDR3 contains 13 residues. The germline gives CDR1 SGDLS, CDR2 YYNGEE. Profiling relied on immunoSEQ multiplex PCR, and the TCRdb table lists in-frame clones only, not all of them. This table holds some 10,000 clones, 60% to 85% found once. Blood got drawn at baseline, again on cycle 4 day 1, and then on cycle 7 day 1. This specimen was CD4+ or CD8+ T cells sorted from blood, taken in a trial of the OX40 agonist ivuxolimab. The genes are TRBV9 and TRBJ2-7; weak D call: TRBD1 (6 bases). This TCR was sampled from an adult with an advanced solid tumor such as melanoma, head and neck, liver or kidney cancer. The DNA for the CDR3 is TGTGCCAGCAGCCCAGGGGATGCCTACGAGCAGTACTTC. Protein sequence: CASSPGDAYEQYF.